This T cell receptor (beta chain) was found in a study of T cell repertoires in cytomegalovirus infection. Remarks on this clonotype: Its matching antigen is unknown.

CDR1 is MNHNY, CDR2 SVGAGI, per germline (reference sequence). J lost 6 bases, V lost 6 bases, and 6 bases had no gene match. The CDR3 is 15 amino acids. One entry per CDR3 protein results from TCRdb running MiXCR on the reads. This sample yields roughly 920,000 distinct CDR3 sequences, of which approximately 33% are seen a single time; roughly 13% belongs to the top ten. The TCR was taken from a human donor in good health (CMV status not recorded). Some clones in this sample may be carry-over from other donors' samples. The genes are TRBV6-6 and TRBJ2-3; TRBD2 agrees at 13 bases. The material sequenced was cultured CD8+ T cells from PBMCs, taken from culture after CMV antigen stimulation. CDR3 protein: CASSKPGLAGDTQYF. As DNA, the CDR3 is TGTGCCAGCAGCAAGCCGGGACTAGCGGGGGATACGCAGTATTTT.